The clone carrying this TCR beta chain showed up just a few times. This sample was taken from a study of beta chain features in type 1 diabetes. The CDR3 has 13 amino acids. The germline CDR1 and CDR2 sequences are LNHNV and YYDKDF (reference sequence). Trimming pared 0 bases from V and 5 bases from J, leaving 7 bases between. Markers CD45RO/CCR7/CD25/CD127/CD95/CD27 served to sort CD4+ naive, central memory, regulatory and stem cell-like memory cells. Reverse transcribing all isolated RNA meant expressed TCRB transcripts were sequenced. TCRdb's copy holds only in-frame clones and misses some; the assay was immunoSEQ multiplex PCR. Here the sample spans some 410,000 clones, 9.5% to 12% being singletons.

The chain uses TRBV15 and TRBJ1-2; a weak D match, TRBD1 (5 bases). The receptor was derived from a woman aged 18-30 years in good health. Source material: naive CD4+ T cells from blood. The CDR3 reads CATSRERGYGYTF. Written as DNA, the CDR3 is TGTGCCACCAGCAGAGAAAGGGGTTATGGCTACACCTTC. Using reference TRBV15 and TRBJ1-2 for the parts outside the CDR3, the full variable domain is DAMVIQNPRYQVTQFGKPVTLSCSQTLNHNVMYWYQQKSSQAPKLLFHYYDKDFNNEADTPDNFQSRRPNTSFCFLDIRSPGLGDTAMYLCATSRERGYGYTFGSGTRLTVV.